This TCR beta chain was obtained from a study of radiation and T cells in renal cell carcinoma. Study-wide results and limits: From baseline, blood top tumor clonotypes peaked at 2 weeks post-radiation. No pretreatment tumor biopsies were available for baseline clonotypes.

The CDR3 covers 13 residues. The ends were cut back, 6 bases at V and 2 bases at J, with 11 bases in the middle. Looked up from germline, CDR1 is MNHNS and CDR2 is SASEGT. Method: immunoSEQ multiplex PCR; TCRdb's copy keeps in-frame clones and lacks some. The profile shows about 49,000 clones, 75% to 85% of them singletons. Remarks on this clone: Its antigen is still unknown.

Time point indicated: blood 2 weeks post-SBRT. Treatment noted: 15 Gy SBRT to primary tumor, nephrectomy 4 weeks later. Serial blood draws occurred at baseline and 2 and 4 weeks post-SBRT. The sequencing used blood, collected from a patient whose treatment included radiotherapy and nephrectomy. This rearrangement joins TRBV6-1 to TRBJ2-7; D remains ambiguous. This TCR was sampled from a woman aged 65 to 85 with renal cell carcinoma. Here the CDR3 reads CASSPGSTYEQYF. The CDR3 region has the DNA TGTGCCAGCAGCCCCGGGTCAACCTACGAGCAGTACTTC.